This T cell receptor (beta chain) was recovered during a study of blood T cell repertoires in COVID-19. Original processing methods: Amplification of reference gene primers was used by the study to estimate nucleated cell counts. Profiling relied on immunoSEQ multiplex PCR, and the TCRdb table lists in-frame clones only, not all of them. V and J calls and clone size are those listed in that table; D and trimming were worked out from the DNA. Of about 100,000 clones listed, 79% are singletons. The V and J ends lost 0 bases and 8 bases respectively, with 22 bases between them. This CDR3 has 18 residues. The V gene's germline CDR1 is KGHSY and CDR2 FQNENV.

The chain links TRBV16 to TRBJ2-2; D perhaps matches TRBD2 (5 bases). Sequencing was carried out using peripheral blood. The receptor was isolated from a woman aged 80 or over with active or convalescent COVID-19. CDR3 protein: CASSQSRRPPSFRGELFF. The CDR3 nucleotides read TGTGCCAGCAGCCAATCGCGGAGGCCGCCTTCGTTTAGGGGGGAGCTGTTTTTT.